The clone carrying this T cell receptor (beta chain) has a handful of counts. This record belongs to a study of T cell repertoires in cytomegalovirus infection. TCRdb independently ran MiXCR on the reads; one entry per CDR3 protein. The sample records more than 85,000 distinct CDR3 sequences, 16% being singletons. CDR3 size: 14 residues. Trimming shortened V by 5 bases and J by 7 bases, and 15 bases separated the two germline ends. The receptor comes from a human donor in good health (CMV status not recorded). Some clones in this sample may be carry-over from other donors' samples. The material sequenced was PBMCs. The chain combines TRBV12-3 or TRBV12-4 with TRBJ1-5, with D perhaps matching TRBD1 (6 bases). As DNA, the CDR3 is TGTGCCAGCAGTATCGGGGGCCCCGGACAGCCCCAGCATTTT. It specifies CASSIGGPGQPQHF.